This is a list of T cell receptor beta chains from one sample in a study of blood T cell repertoires in COVID-19. Sequencing used immunoSEQ multiplex PCR; TCRdb keeps in-frame clones, though not all of them. This sample has tens of thousands of clones; 79% occur once, and the top ten carry approximately 5%. Material: peripheral blood. Receptors originate from a woman older than 75 with active or convalescent COVID-19. CDR3s include the opening cysteine and the closing phenylalanine or tryptophan. D genes are given only for firm matches. Only some rows state a clone size, as once, few, many or a class for expanded clones.

.,.,13,TRBV7-8,TRBJ1-1,CASSLTDPRWAFF,TGTGCCAGCAGTCTTACTGATCCGAGGTGGGCTTTCTTT
TRBD1,once,13,TRBV27,TRBJ2-5,CASRSGQGRTQYF,TGTGCCAGCAGGTCGGGACAGGGAAGGACCCAGTACTTC
TRBD1,.,13,TRBV27,TRBJ1-2,CASSFRQGGGYTF,TGTGCCAGCAGTTTTAGACAGGGGGGCGGCTACACCTTC
.,.,13,TRBV7-9,TRBJ1-3,CASSLDVQNTIYF,TGTGCCAGCAGCTTAGATGTTCAAAACACCATATATTTT
.,many,14,TRBV6-2/TRBV6-3,TRBJ1-5,CASSSGQKNQPQHF,TGTGCCAGCAGCTCCGGACAGAAGAATCAGCCCCAGCATTTT
.,.,15,TRBV6-5,TRBJ1-3,CASSLQYLSGNTIYF,TGTGCCAGCAGCCTTCAGTACCTCTCTGGAAACACCATATATTTT
TRBD2,.,16,TRBV28,TRBJ2-5,CASSLFASGRFETQYF,TGTGCCAGCAGTTTATTTGCTAGCGGGAGGTTTGAGACCCAGTACTTC
TRBD1,.,17,TRBV4-3,TRBJ1-4,CASSPGTANYFNEKLFF,TGCGCCAGCAGCCCTGGGACAGCCAACTACTTTAATGAAAAACTGTTTTTT
TRBD1,once,15,TRBV11-3,TRBJ2-7,CASSLGTGLSYEQYF,TGTGCCAGCAGCTTAGGGACAGGGCTCTCCTACGAGCAGTACTTC
.,.,16,TRBV11-2,TRBJ2-7,CASSAMSSGQTYEQYF,TGTGCCAGCAGCGCAATGTCCAGCGGGCAGACCTACGAGCAGTACTTC
TRBD2,.,15,TRBV5-1,TRBJ2-7,CASSLVPGGPYEQYF,TGCGCCAGCAGCTTGGTACCGGGGGGGCCCTACGAGCAGTACTTC
TRBD1,.,15,TRBV7-2,TRBJ1-1,CASSLGGGAPNEAFF,TGTGCCAGCAGCTTAGGAGGGGGCGCGCCAAACGAAGCTTTCTTT
TRBD2,.,15,TRBV27,TRBJ2-1,CASSFPLAEYNEQFF,TGTGCCAGCAGTTTTCCCCTAGCGGAGTACAATGAGCAGTTCTTC
.,.,13,TRBV4-3,TRBJ1-5,CASSQDWGQPQHF,TGCGCCAGCAGCCAAGATTGGGGCCAGCCCCAGCATTTT
TRBD2,.,19,TRBV4-1,TRBJ2-3,CASSQELTYLAEITDTQYF,TGCGCCAGCAGCCAAGAATTAACGTATCTAGCGGAGATCACAGATACGCAGTATTTT
.,few,16,TRBV7-9,TRBJ1-6,CASRTYSVHYNSPLHF,TGTGCCAGCAGAACTTACTCCGTGCACTATAATTCACCCCTCCACTTT
.,once,14,TRBV2,TRBJ2-7,CASSVPTSTAEQYF,TGTGCCAGCAGTGTCCCGACTAGTACGGCGGAGCAGTACTTC
TRBD2,.,16,TRBV5-1,TRBJ2-4,CASSTGTSGASNIQYF,TGCGCCAGCAGCACCGGGACTAGCGGGGCCTCAAACATTCAGTACTTC
.,.,17,TRBV3-1/TRBV3-2,TRBJ2-1,CASSGQALIGLGNEQFF,TGTGCCAGCAGCGGACAAGCCCTGATAGGCCTTGGCAATGAGCAGTTCTTC
TRBD1,.,14,TRBV25-1,TRBJ2-1,CASRGGRGINEQFF,TGTGCCAGCAGAGGGGGCAGGGGTATTAATGAGCAGTTCTTC